What follows is one TCR beta chain and its context. Its specificity is not known. This entry is derived from a study of PD-1 blockade in classical Hodgkin lymphoma. Overall study findings and caveats: There was a significant rise in CD4+ TCR diversity by C4D1, with no such rise for CD8+.

Relapse after autologous stem cell transplantation occurred in every patient, and brentuximab vedotin exposure varied. Complete response, partial response or progressive disease constituted the best response categories observed. Sequencing was performed with immunoSEQ multiplex PCR; in TCRdb, only in-frame clones are kept and a portion is missing. The sample has tens of thousands of clones, approximately 90% seen once. Here the sequenced sample was peripheral blood mononuclear cells (PBMCs), taken at baseline. The TCR comes from a human donor with classical Hodgkin lymphoma.

This CDR3 reads CASKEGPSNSPLHF. CDR3 sequence (DNA): TGTGCCAGCAAGGAGGGGCCCTCTAATTCACCCCTCCACTTT. The rearrangement joins TRBV27 to TRBJ1-6; tentative D call: TRBD1 (5 bases). The CDR3 runs 14 residues. Germline CDR1 MNHEY, CDR2 SMNVEV (reference sequence). Trimming shortened V by 7 bases and J by 6 bases, and 13 bases separated the two germline ends.